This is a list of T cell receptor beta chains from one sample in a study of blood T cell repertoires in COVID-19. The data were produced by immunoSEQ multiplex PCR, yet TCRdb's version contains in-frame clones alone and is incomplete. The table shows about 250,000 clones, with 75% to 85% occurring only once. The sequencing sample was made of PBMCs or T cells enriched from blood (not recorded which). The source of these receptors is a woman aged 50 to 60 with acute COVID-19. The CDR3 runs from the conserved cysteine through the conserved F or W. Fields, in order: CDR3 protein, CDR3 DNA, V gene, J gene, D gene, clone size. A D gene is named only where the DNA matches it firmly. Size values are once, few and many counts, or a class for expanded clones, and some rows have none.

CAWSVPPVSGYTF	TGTGCCTGGAGTGTCCCGCCAGTATCGGGCTACACCTTC	TRBV30	TRBJ1-2	-	-
CASSSVGPDEQYF	TGTGCCAGCAGTTCCGTTGGGCCCGACGAGCAGTACTTC	TRBV12-3/TRBV12-4	TRBJ2-7	-	-
CSASTGVATNEKLFF	TGCAGTGCTAGTACAGGGGTAGCAACTAATGAAAAACTGTTTTTT	TRBV20-1	TRBJ1-4	TRBD1	-
CSVGTGGEKLFF	TGCAGCGTTGGGACCGGAGGTGAAAAACTGTTTTTT	TRBV29-1	TRBJ1-4	-	-
CASSQVPAGVEGEQFF	TGCGCCAGCAGCCAAGTTCCAGCGGGGGTTGAAGGTGAGCAGTTCTTC	TRBV4-1	TRBJ2-1	TRBD2	-
CASSEEGLRLNTEAFF	TGTGCCAGCAGTGAGGAGGGTCTTAGGCTAAACACTGAAGCTTTCTTT	TRBV2	TRBJ1-1	-	-
CSASSGTSTDTQYF	TGCAGTGCTAGTTCCGGGACTAGCACAGATACGCAGTATTTT	TRBV20-1	TRBJ2-3	-	-
CASRANREQFF	TGTGCCAGCAGGGCGAACAGGGAACAGTTCTTC	TRBV7-9	TRBJ2-1	-	-
CASSQYGTGVGYTF	TGCGCCAGCAGCCAGTACGGGACAGGGGTTGGCTACACCTTC	TRBV4-3	TRBJ1-2	TRBD1	-
CASSPGTGYNEQFF	TGCGCCAGCAGCCCCGGGACAGGTTACAATGAGCAGTTCTTC	TRBV5-1	TRBJ2-1	TRBD1	-
CASSRTGRVGEKLFF	TGTGCCAGCAGTCGGACAGGGAGGGTCGGGGAAAAACTGTTTTTT	TRBV5-6	TRBJ1-4	TRBD1	-
CASSSPPSGGAYNEQFF	TGTGCCAGCAGCTCCCCTCCTAGCGGGGGGGCCTACAATGAGCAGTTCTTC	TRBV5-4	TRBJ2-1	TRBD2	-
CASSQEKTGNTEAFF	TGTGCCAGCAGCCAAGAAAAAACCGGGAACACTGAAGCTTTCTTT	TRBV3-1/TRBV3-2	TRBJ1-1	-	-
CASSILSDRHQPQHF	TGTGCCAGTAGTATCCTTTCGGACAGGCATCAGCCCCAGCATTTT	TRBV19	TRBJ1-5	TRBD1	-
CASSRLTSGADTQYF	TGTGCCAGCAGCCGCCTTACTAGCGGCGCAGATACGCAGTATTTT	TRBV3-1/TRBV3-2	TRBJ2-3	TRBD2	few
CASSPEGQSNYGYTF	TGTGCCAGCAGCCCAGAAGGACAGTCTAACTATGGCTACACCTTC	TRBV7-3	TRBJ1-2	-	once
CASSLRGQLNQPQHF	TGTGCCAGCAGCTTACGAGGACAGCTAAATCAGCCCCAGCATTTT	TRBV5-5	TRBJ1-5	-	-
CASREVIAGRGETQYF	TGTGCCAGCAGGGAGGTAATTGCGGGGAGGGGGGAGACCCAGTACTTC	TRBV5-6	TRBJ2-5	-	-
CASSQGGTGIYTEAFF	TGTGCCAGCAGCCAAGGGGGGACAGGGATTTACACTGAAGCTTTCTTT	TRBV3-1/TRBV3-2	TRBJ1-1	TRBD1	-
CASSSYSSYEQYF	TGTGCCAGCAGCTCGTACTCCTCCTACGAGCAGTACTTC	TRBV7-2	TRBJ2-7	-	-
CASSLVDRGYGYTF	TGTGCCAGCAGCTTGGTGGACAGGGGTTATGGCTACACCTTC	TRBV5-5	TRBJ1-2	TRBD1	-
CASTQGRGYTF	TGTGCCAGCACACAAGGGAGGGGCTACACCTTC	TRBV6-5	TRBJ1-2	-	-
CASSTRDIGNEQFF	TGTGCCAGCAGTACTCGGGACATAGGTAATGAGCAGTTCTTC	TRBV27	TRBJ2-1	-	-
CAWSGSGALYNEQFF	TGTGCCTGGAGCGGATCGGGAGCCCTCTACAATGAGCAGTTCTTC	TRBV30	TRBJ2-1	-	-
CASSLSGFGYTF	TGTGCCAGCAGTTTATCCGGGTTTGGCTACACCTTC	TRBV27	TRBJ1-2	-	few
CASSPVPGQGKAFF	TGTGCCAGCTCACCCGTCCCGGGACAGGGGAAAGCTTTCTTT	TRBV18	TRBJ1-1	TRBD1	-
CASSMDGGDQPQHF	TGTGCCAGCAGCATGGACGGGGGGGATCAGCCCCAGCATTTT	TRBV9	TRBJ1-5	-	-
CASSLNAGQVANTEAFF	TGCGCCAGCAGCCTTAACGCGGGACAGGTGGCGAACACTGAAGCTTTCTTT	TRBV5-1	TRBJ1-1	TRBD1	-
CASSLDRGNEKLFF	TGTGCCAGCTCCCTGGACAGGGGGAATGAAAAACTGTTTTTT	TRBV18	TRBJ1-4	TRBD1	-
CASSLPGLAGTNEQFF	TGCGCCAGCAGCTTGCCGGGACTAGCGGGCACCAATGAGCAGTTCTTC	TRBV5-1	TRBJ2-1	TRBD2	-
CASSLRAGASTDTQYF	TGTGCCAGCAGCTTGCGCGCGGGGGCCAGCACAGATACGCAGTATTTT	TRBV5-6	TRBJ2-3	-	-
CATLKGQGAWKLFF	TGTGCCACCCTCAAGGGACAGGGGGCTTGGAAACTGTTTTTT	TRBV19	TRBJ1-4	TRBD1	few
CASSSYSRGSGYTF	TGTGCCAGCAGTTCCTACTCCAGGGGCAGCGGCTACACCTTC	TRBV6-5	TRBJ1-2	-	-
CASSPIGQRSSPLHF	TGTGCCAGCAGTCCGATAGGACAGAGAAGCTCACCCCTCCACTTT	TRBV6-5	TRBJ1-6	-	-
CAWSRGDTEAFF	TGTGCCTGGAGCAGGGGGGACACTGAAGCTTTCTTT	TRBV30	TRBJ1-1	TRBD1	once